Below are 18 T cell receptor beta chains sequenced from a single sample in a study of T cell clonality in common variable immunodeficiency (dated by TCRdb to 2013 to 2016). Library preparation was by the immunoSEQ multiplex PCR assay. In TCRdb, the immuneACCESS table is reduced to in-frame sequences with V and J assigned. These tables do not hold every clone; where another copy was compared, an unresolved V gene accounts for under half, and the others remain unexplained. Listed for this sample are 40,000 to 65,000 clones, none observed only a single time. The ten largest clones represent 1.8% of the sample. Sequenced: peripheral blood mononuclear cells. The receptor source for this set is a person between 18 and 75 years old in good health.

The sample holds many counts of this clone. The DNA ends 3 residues before the CDR3 does, and the rest of the CDR3 is filled in from the germline J gene. The chain employs TRBV7-2 and TRBJ2-5; D not certain. The V gene lost 1 base and the J gene lost 1 base, with 4 bases spanning the gap. This CDR3 comprises 13 residues. Germline V lookup: CDR1 SGHTA, CDR2 FQGNSA. Partial CDR3 DNA: TGTGCCAGCAGCTTAGAAGGCCAAGAGACC. It specifies CASSLEGQET. The CDR3 in full is CASSLEGQETQYF. The variable domain in full, completed from reference TRBV7-2 and TRBJ2-5, reads GAGVSQSPSNKVTEKGKDVELRCDPISGHTALYWYRQSLGQGLEFLIYFQGNSAPDKSGLPSDRFSAERTGGSVSTLTIQRTQQEDSAVYLCASSLEGQETQYFGPGTRLLVL.

This clone was detected ten times or more. CDR3: CASSPLTGLPNYGYTF. The part of the CDR3 DNA that was read is TGTGCCAGCAGTCCCCTAACAGGGCTCCCGAACTATGGC. The chain uses TRBV6-2 or TRBV6-3 and TRBJ1-2, with a possible D match to TRBD1 (6 bases). The CDR3 extends 3 residues past the end of the read, so its final part is completed from the germline J gene. Germline V gene data show CDR1 as MNHEY and CDR2 as SVGEGT. Trimming stripped 5 bases from V and 2 bases from J, with 18 bases between. This CDR3 has 16 amino acids.

This clone was recorded many times. The CDR3 end falls 3 residues outside the read, so it is completed with the germline J gene. The J gene is TRBJ1-6, the V gene TRBV11-2; D is undetermined. The CDR3 covers 12 residues. Trimming left V 2 bases short and J 7 bases short, with 3 bases between. Germline V gene sequence: CDR1 SGHAT, CDR2 FQNNGV. CDR3 bases read: TGTGCCAGCAGCTTACAGAATTCACCC. Translation gives CASSLQNSP. The complete CDR3 reads CASSLQNSPLHF.

This clone came up many times. At one end the junction does not follow the germline gene, possibly because of a read error. The read comes to an end 3 residues before the CDR3 does, leaving the germline J gene to fill in the end. The chain is built from TRBV4-2 and TRBJ2-5; 10 bases are a match to TRBD1. The germline V gene encodes CDR1 LGHNA and CDR2 YNFKEQ. CDR3 length equals 16 residues. This CDR3 is CASSRQPGQGQETQYF. Incomplete CDR3 DNA: TGCGCCAGCAGCCGCCAGCCGGGACAGGGGCAAGAGACC.

This clone has ten or more counts. The read ends 3 residues before the CDR3 terminus; that terminus is restored from the germline J gene. The chain joins TRBV20-1 to TRBJ2-3; 8 positions match TRBD2. Trimming took 5 bases from V and 7 from J; bases not matched to a gene: 17. CDR1 and CDR2 from the germline V gene are DFQATT and SNEGSKA (reference sequence). The CDR3 runs 16 residues. The sequenced part of the CDR3 DNA is TGCAGTGCTGGGAGTTCGTTGTCCGGGGGGGGAAATACG. Translation gives CSAGSSLSGGGNT. The whole CDR3 reads CSAGSSLSGGGNTQYF.

This clone was seen a few times. The read halts 3 residues ahead of the CDR3 end, with the missing end drawn from the germline J gene. The chain recombines TRBV7-2 with TRBJ1-3; no clear D. Trimming left V 8 bases short and J 4 bases short, with 15 bases between. The V gene's germline CDR1 is SGHTA and CDR2 FQGNSA. The CDR3 covers 14 residues. The CDR3: CASALNAGGNTIYF. The part of the CDR3 DNA that was read is TGTGCCAGCGCCCTGAATGCGGGGGGAAACACC.

Concerning this clone: The CDR3 goes on 3 residues after the read ends, and that part is filled in from the germline J gene. The J gene is TRBJ1-2, the V gene TRBV18; D is possibly TRBD1 (5 bases). Germline lookup yields CDR1 KGHSH and CDR2 LQKENI. CDR3 size: 16 residues. The CDR3 sequence is CASSPPGLAGLYTYTF. CDR3 DNA (partial): TGTGCCAGCTCACCTCCGGGACTAGCGGGACTGTATACC.

A note on this clone: With the read ending 3 residues before the CDR3 end, the germline J gene is used to fill in that end. J is TRBJ2-7 and V is TRBV29-1, with a possible D match to TRBD2 (5 bases). In germline, CDR1 is SQVTM, CDR2 ANQGSEA. The CDR3 is 10 amino acids. The germline V and J ends were trimmed by 6 bases and 6 bases, with 9 bases remaining between them. The DNA read from the CDR3 is TGCAGCGTGTTGAGGGCCGAG. This sequence encodes CSVLRAE. The full CDR3 sequence reads CSVLRAEQYF.

With respect to this clone: The read terminates 3 residues before the CDR3 end, so the remaining end is supplied by the germline J gene. This chain links TRBV7-6 with TRBJ2-5, with D perhaps matching TRBD2 (6 bases). V lost 4 bases and J lost 4, with 13 bases in between. Germline CDR1 reads SGHVS; CDR2 reads FNYEAQ. The CDR3 sequence is 14 residues long. Partial CDR3 DNA: TGTGCCAGCAGCTCTGCCGGGACTGGAGAGACC. It encodes CASSSAGTGET. The whole CDR3 sequence reads CASSSAGTGETQYF.

Worth noting for this clone: The missing CDR3 end, 3 residues past where the read stops, is filled in from the germline J gene. This chain uses TRBV7-8 with TRBJ1-1; D is possibly TRBD1 (6 bases). Trimming pared 7 bases from V and 4 bases from J, leaving 19 bases between. This CDR3 has 15 amino acids. Germline assignment: CDR1 SGHVS and CDR2 FQNEAQ. The CDR3 region is CASTLDRNLGTEAFF. The DNA read from the CDR3 is TGTGCCAGCACATTAGACAGGAACCTCGGCACTGAA.

In its sample, this clone was seen a few times. The CDR3 goes on 3 residues after the read ends, and that part is filled in from the germline J gene. V and J are TRBV20-1 and TRBJ1-4; 8 bases align to TRBD1. Germline V lookup: CDR1 DFQATT, CDR2 SNEGSKA (reference sequence). The CDR3 length is 15 residues. This chain's CDR3 is CSAPPQGAGANVLFF. The CDR3 DNA, read in part, is TGCAGTGCGCCTCCCCAGGGGGCTGGGGCCAACGTA.

Many counts were recorded for this clone. The missing CDR3 end, 3 residues past where the read stops, is filled in from the germline J gene. The chain links TRBV6-2 or TRBV6-3 to TRBJ2-1, with a weak D call TRBD2 (5 bases). The CDR3 covers 14 residues. CDR1 is MNHEY, CDR2 SVGEGT, per germline. V was trimmed by 10 bases and J by 2 bases, leaving 15 bases between them. Partial CDR3 DNA: TGTGCCATCCTACGGGCCGGGGCCTACAATGAG. Protein sequence: CAILRAGAYNE. The full CDR3 reads CAILRAGAYNEQFF.

This clone was picked up a small number of times. A much bigger clone sits one base away, suggesting this may be a read error. The covered CDR3 bases are TGCGCCAGCAGCTCTCCGGGACTAGCGGGAGGTTTAACAGATACC. The encoded protein is CASSSPGLAGGLTDT. The CDR3 in full is CASSSPGLAGGLTDTQYF. The chain recombines TRBV5-1 with TRBJ2-5, with 15 positions matching TRBD2. The CDR3 end lies 3 residues beyond the end of the read and is filled in from the germline J gene. CDR3 length: 18 amino acids. Germline V gene sequence: CDR1 SGHRS, CDR2 YFSETQ.

This clone was seen repeatedly, ten times or more. The sequence runs out 3 residues before the end of the CDR3; the remainder is reconstructed from the germline J gene. This chain connects TRBV7-9 to TRBJ1-5; D gene ambiguous. The ends were cut back, 3 bases at V and 4 bases at J, with 7 bases in the middle. The CDR3 sequence is 13 residues long. The germline gives CDR1 SEHNR, CDR2 FQNEAQ (reference sequence). The DNA read from the CDR3 is TGTGCCAGCAGCTTTGATACAAATCAGCCC. It translates to CASSFDTNQP. The complete CDR3 reads CASSFDTNQPQHF. Drawing the rest from reference TRBV7-9 and TRBJ1-5, the complete variable domain is DTGVSQNPRHKITKRGQNVTFRCDPISEHNRLYWYRQTLGQGPEFLTYFQNEAQLEKSRLLSDRFSAERPKGSFSTLEIQRTEQGDSAMYLCASSFDTNQPQHFGDGTRLSIL.

Remarks on this clone: Read data end 3 residues before the CDR3 end; the end is taken from the germline J gene. The rearrangement uses TRBV18 and TRBJ1-2; 10 bases align to TRBD1. CDR3 length: 16 residues. The V segment lost 2 bases and the J segment 6 bases; nucleotides outside the gene matches: 9. CDR1 is KGHSH, CDR2 LQKENI, per germline. The part of the CDR3 DNA that was read is TGTGCCAGCTCACCAGGTTCGGGACAGGGGAAGGATGGC. Translated: CASSPGSGQGKDG. In full, the CDR3 is CASSPGSGQGKDGYTF.

This clone was recorded at least ten times. The missing CDR3 end, 3 residues past where the read stops, is filled in from the germline J gene. The V and J genes are TRBV7-6 and TRBJ2-3; TRBD2 agrees at 7 bases. Germline trimming cut 4 bases from V and 1 base from J; bases unmatched to any gene: 5. The CDR3 sequence is 15 residues long. Germline CDR1 and CDR2: SGHVS and FNYEAQ. The sequenced CDR3 bases are TGTGCCAGCAGCTCTAGCGGTCTCGGCACAGATACG. It yields the protein CASSSSGLGTDT. The entire CDR3 is CASSSSGLGTDTQYF.

This clone came up many times. The CDR3 goes on 3 residues after the read ends, and that part is filled in from the germline J gene. V and J are TRBV5-1 and TRBJ2-5; D gene unclear. V lost 0 bases and J 5 bases, leaving 14 bases between the germline ends. Germline V gene sequence: CDR1 SGHRS, CDR2 YFSETQ. The CDR3 loop spans 15 amino acids. The CDR3: CASSLGGILVETQYF. The DNA read from the CDR3 is TGCGCCAGCAGCTTGGGTGGCATATTGGTCGAGACC.

Note on this clone: The CDR3 is cut off 3 residues early in the read; its end comes from the germline J gene. V is TRBV18 and J is TRBJ1-1, with D perhaps TRBD1 (6 bases). Germline V gene data show CDR1 as KGHSH and CDR2 as LQKENI. The CDR3 contains 14 residues. The germline V and J ends were trimmed by 6 bases and 1 base, with 12 bases remaining between them. The chain's CDR3 is CASSRTARNTEAFF. Incomplete CDR3 DNA: TGTGCCAGCTCCCGGACAGCTAGGAACACTGAA. The complete variable domain, with remaining parts taken from reference TRBV18 and TRBJ1-1, reads NAGVMQNPRHLVRRRGQEARLRCSPMKGHSHVYWYRQLPEEGLKFMVYLQKENIIDESGMPKERFSAEFPKEGPSILRIQQVVRGDSAAYFCASSRTARNTEAFFGQGTRLTVV.